These 23 T cell receptor beta chains came from one sample sequenced in a study of blood T cell repertoires in COVID-19. The table came from immunoSEQ multiplex PCR; TCRdb's copy has only in-frame clones and leaves some out. The sample includes 68,000 or so clones, 70% to 90% seen only once; the top ten take roughly 3.2%. Sample: peripheral blood. These receptors originate from a woman in her 50s with COVID-19, enrolled during active disease.

This chain uses TRBV11-2 with TRBJ1-1, with 10 bases identical to TRBD1. The germline gives CDR1 SGHAT, CDR2 FQNNGV. After removal of 5 bases from V and 5 bases from J, the junction contained 11 bases not matched to a gene. CDR3 length: 16 amino acids. The DNA of the CDR3 is TGTGCCAGCAGCGAACCCGGGACAGGGGTAGGGACTGAAGCTTTCTTT. As protein: CASSEPGTGVGTEAFF.

The CDR3 reads CASSQEVGYRETQYF. The CDR3 DNA reads as TGTGCCAGCAGCCAAGAGGTAGGCTACAGAGAGACCCAGTACTTC. The chain links TRBV3-1 (or the pseudogene TRBV3-2) to TRBJ2-5; D is undetermined. The V end lost 0 bases, the J end lost 4 bases, and 12 bases lay between the germline ends. From germline, CDR1 is LGHDT and CDR2 YNNKEL (reference sequence). This CDR3 spans 15 amino acids.

The chain uses TRBV3-1 (or the pseudogene TRBV3-2) and TRBJ1-4; the D gene is possibly TRBD1 (5 bases). V dropped 4 bases and J dropped 0 bases, with 12 bases sitting between them. Germline V lookup: CDR1 LGHDT, CDR2 YNNKEL (reference sequence). CDR3 length: 16 residues. The CDR3 bases are TGTGCCAGCAGCCGCGGACAAGCTGCAACTAATGAAAAACTGTTTTTT. Its protein product is CASSRGQAATNEKLFF.

This clone was detected only a few times. The genes are TRBV30 and TRBJ2-3, with TRBD2 matching over 7 bases. V was pared by 4 bases and J by 4 bases, with 8 bases of the junction left unmatched. Germline V gene lookup returns CDR1 GTSNPN and CDR2 SVGIG (reference sequence). There are 14 residues in the CDR3. CDR3 in amino acids: CAWTGMGGPDTQYF. The CDR3 bases are TGTGCCTGGACCGGGATGGGAGGGCCAGATACGCAGTATTTT.

The chain is built from TRBV4-3 and TRBJ2-1; 10 nucleotides match TRBD2. CDR1 and CDR2 from the germline V gene are LGHNA and YSLEER. J lost 4 bases, V lost 4 bases, and 4 bases had no gene match. The CDR3 extends over 15 amino acids. The CDR3 is CASSRGLAVYNEQFF. The CDR3 DNA reads as TGCGCCAGCAGCCGTGGACTAGCGGTTTACAATGAGCAGTTCTTC.

The J gene is TRBJ2-7, the V gene TRBV7-2; 7 nucleotides align to TRBD1. V lost 5 bases, J lost 2 bases, and 18 bases stayed unmatched. From germline, CDR1 is SGHTA and CDR2 FQGNSA. The CDR3 is 18 residues long. CDR3 nucleotide sequence: TGTGCCAGCAGCGTATCCAAACCCGGGACAGCATACCCCTACGAGCAGTACTTC. Its protein product is CASSVSKPGTAYPYEQYF.

In this sample, this clone turned up once. This chain links TRBV21-1 with TRBJ2-7; the D call in the table, TRBD2, was not verified against the DNA. TRBV21-1 corresponds to a pseudogene. The CDR3 is made up of 13 amino acids. Written as DNA, the CDR3 is TGTGCCAGCGTGACTAGCATAACACACGAGCAGTACTTC. Translating gives CASVTSITHEQYF.

The chain couples TRBV20-1 to TRBJ2-2; 9 bases are a match to TRBD1. The CDR3 length is 16 residues. From germline, CDR1 is DFQATT and CDR2 SNEGSKA (reference sequence). The junction had 10 bases not matched to a gene; V was cut back by 3 bases and J by 5 bases. This chain's CDR3 is CSASSFRDRVTGELFF. CDR3 DNA sequence: TGCAGTGCTAGTAGTTTTCGGGACAGGGTGACCGGGGAGCTGTTTTTT.

This chain uses TRBV12-3 or TRBV12-4 with TRBJ2-7, with TRBD1 matching over 7 bases. The CDR3 runs 13 residues. Unmatched junction bases numbered 2, after V lost 3 bases and J lost 3 bases. Written as DNA, the CDR3 is TGTGCCAGCAGTTTGGGGGACAGCTACGAGCAGTACTTC. This sequence encodes CASSLGDSYEQYF.

This sequence joins TRBV10-3 and TRBJ1-5, with D perhaps TRBD1 (5 bases). From germline, CDR1 is ENHRY and CDR2 SYGVKD. V was cut by 3 bases and J by 1 base, with 7 bases left in between. The CDR3 has 14 residues. The CDR3 nucleotides are TGTGCCATCAGTGAATCAGGGAGCAATCAGCCCCAGCATTTT. Amino acid sequence: CAISESGSNQPQHF.

The chain couples TRBV24-1 to TRBJ2-6; perhaps TRBD2 as D (5 bases). The CDR3 totals 14 residues. Germline assignment: CDR1 KGHDR and CDR2 SFDVKD. Trimming shortened V by 5 bases and J by 4 bases, and 8 bases separated the two germline ends. This CDR3 is CATSAPGGANVLTF. CDR3 nucleotide sequence: TGTGCCACCAGTGCCCCGGGGGGGGCCAACGTCCTGACTTTC.

The gene calls are TRBV30 and TRBJ2-7, with 9 bases matching TRBD2. Per germline, CDR1 GTSNPN and CDR2 SVGIG (reference sequence). This CDR3 region has 14 residues. After removal of 7 bases from V and 3 bases from J, the junction contained 10 bases not matched to a gene. CDR3: CAYSSGRTIYEQYF. In nucleotides, the CDR3 is TGTGCCTACAGCAGCGGGAGGACAATCTACGAGCAGTACTTC.

The J gene is TRBJ1-6, the V gene TRBV5-4; a weak D match, TRBD1 (5 bases). The CDR3 consists of 15 residues. Germline CDR1 SGHNT, CDR2 YYREEE (reference sequence). Trimming left V 3 bases short and J 6 bases short, with 13 bases between. CDR3 in DNA: TGTGCCAGCAGCTCCCGGGGAGGGGTTAATTCACCCCTCCACTTT. Translation: CASSSRGGVNSPLHF.

The V call is TRBV10-3, the J call TRBJ2-3; 9 bases map to TRBD2. CDR1 is ENHRY, CDR2 SYGVKD, per germline. Trimming cost V 0 bases and J 6 bases; bases outside gene matches: 10. This CDR3 has 17 amino acids. CDR3 nucleotide sequence: TGTGCCATCAGTGAGTCTACCCGACTAGCGGAAGATGATACGCAGTATTTT. Its protein product is CAISESTRLAEDDTQYF.

The chain joins TRBV9 to TRBJ2-2; 12 positions agree with TRBD2. CDR3 size: 16 residues. CDR1 is SGDLS, CDR2 YYNGEE, per germline. Germline trimming cut 8 bases from V and 2 bases from J; bases unmatched to any gene: 7. CDR3 amino acids: CASSRTSGVNTGELFF. The CDR3 nucleotides are TGTGCCAGTTCTCGGACTAGCGGGGTTAACACCGGGGAGCTGTTTTTT.

The chain is built from TRBV29-1 and TRBJ1-4; D call uncertain. The CDR3 is 13 residues long. CDR1 is SQVTM and CDR2 is ANQGSEA in the germline V gene. V was shortened by 4 bases and J by 0 bases, with 6 bases between the two germline ends. CDR3 DNA: TGCAGCGTTGTGGCAGCAACTAATGAAAAACTGTTTTTT. Its translation is CSVVAATNEKLFF. Supplemented by reference TRBV29-1 and TRBJ1-4, the full variable domain reads SAVISQKPSRDICQRGTSLTIQCQVDSQVTMMFWYRQQPGQSLTLIATANQGSEATYESGFVIDKFPISRPNLTFSTLTVSNMSPEDSSIYLCSVVAATNEKLFFGSGTQLSVL.

Of note for this clone: The junction does not match germline at one end; this may be a read error. The chain is built from TRBV28 and TRBJ1-5; a weak D match, TRBD1 (5 bases). The CDR3 spans 16 residues. From germline, CDR1 is MDHEN and CDR2 SYDVKM. CDR3 nucleotides: TGTGCCAGCAATTTAATGGCAGGGCTCCTCAATCAGCCCCAGCATTTT. The encoded protein is CASNLMAGLLNQPQHF.

The rearrangement joins TRBV15 to TRBJ2-5; 10 nucleotides match TRBD1. Germline V gene sequence: CDR1 LNHNV, CDR2 YYDKDF (reference sequence). Trimming cost V 1 base and J 3 bases; bases outside gene matches: 5. The CDR3 contains 16 residues. The CDR3 DNA sequence: TGTGCCACCAGCAGAGGGTGGGGGACAGGGGAAGAGACCCAGTACTTC. Translated, it gives CATSRGWGTGEETQYF.

CDR3 amino acids: CASSFLQGADYEQYF. Written as DNA, the CDR3 is TGTGCCAGCAGCTTCCTACAGGGGGCTGACTACGAGCAGTACTTC. The V gene is TRBV7-2, the J gene TRBJ2-7; 9 bases agree with TRBD1. The CDR3 has 15 residues. Germline V gene lookup returns CDR1 SGHTA and CDR2 FQGNSA. J gave up 3 bases and V 3 bases, and 6 bases lay outside the gene matches.

The chain employs TRBV19 and TRBJ1-4; 9 positions match TRBD1. This CDR3 region has 16 residues. Germline CDR1 reads LNHDA; CDR2 reads SQIVND (reference sequence). Trimming cost V 4 bases and J 8 bases; bases outside gene matches: 11. CDR3: CASSKTGGASQEKLFF. The CDR3 coding sequence is TGTGCCAGTAGTAAAACAGGGGGCGCATCCCAAGAAAAACTGTTTTTT.

This chain connects TRBV28 to TRBJ1-5, with TRBD1 matching 9 bases. The germline CDR1 and CDR2 sequences are MDHEN and SYDVKM. Trimming removed 9 bases from V and 7 bases from J; junction bases left unmatched: 10. The CDR3 is 14 amino acids. The CDR3 DNA follows: TGTGCCAGTCGGGGGACAGGGAGGTTCCAGCCCCAGCATTTT. Encoded protein: CASRGTGRFQPQHF.

V and J are TRBV28 and TRBJ1-6; D is ambiguous. From germline, CDR1 is MDHEN and CDR2 SYDVKM. The CDR3 covers 13 residues. Trimming stripped 6 bases from V and 9 bases from J, with 12 bases between. The CDR3 DNA reads as TGTGCCAGCAGGGGCCCGCCAATTTCACCCCTCCACTTT. Its translation: CASRGPPISPLHF.

This clone has only a few counts. The rearrangement links TRBV5-4 to TRBJ2-7; 15 nucleotides agree with TRBD2. CDR1 SGHNT and CDR2 YYREEE come from the germline V gene (reference sequence). The V and J ends lost 4 bases and 4 bases, in that order; junction bases with no gene match: 9. The CDR3 has 17 amino acids. CDR3 region: CASSVGLAGGRRYEQYF. CDR3 sequence (DNA): TGTGCCAGCAGCGTCGGACTAGCGGGAGGGCGGCGATACGAGCAGTACTTC.